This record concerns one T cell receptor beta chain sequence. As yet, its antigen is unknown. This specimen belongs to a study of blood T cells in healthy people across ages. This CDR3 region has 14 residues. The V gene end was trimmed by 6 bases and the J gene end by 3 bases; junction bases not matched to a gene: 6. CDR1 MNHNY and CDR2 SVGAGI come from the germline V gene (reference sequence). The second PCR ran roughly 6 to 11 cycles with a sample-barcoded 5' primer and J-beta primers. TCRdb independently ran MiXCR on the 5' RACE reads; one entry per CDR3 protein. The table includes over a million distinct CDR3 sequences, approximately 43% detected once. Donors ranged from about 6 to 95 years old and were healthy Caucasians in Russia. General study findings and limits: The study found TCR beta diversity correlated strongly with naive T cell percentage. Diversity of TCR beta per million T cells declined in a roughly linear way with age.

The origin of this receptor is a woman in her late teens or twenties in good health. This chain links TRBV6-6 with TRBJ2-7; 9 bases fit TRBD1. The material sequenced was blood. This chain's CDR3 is CASRQGALYYEQYF. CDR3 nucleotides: TGTGCCAGCAGACAGGGGGCCCTCTACTACGAGCAGTACTTC.